This TCR beta chain was sequenced during a study of Graves' ophthalmopathy and Graves' hyperthyroidism. Amplification of the TCR beta CDR3 regions used RNA transcripts (as template). An opening RT-PCR round employed HTBI primers and preceded a second-round multiplex PCR. One entry per CDR3 protein, called by TCRdb with MiXCR from the multiplex PCR reads. The sample includes about 740,000 distinct CDR3 sequences, 40% of them seen just once. This clonotype has more than one count but fewer than ten. A read error may account for a junction end that differs from germline. From germline, CDR1 is SNHLY and CDR2 FYNNEI. The CDR3 is made up of 15 amino acids.

This chain links TRBV2 with TRBJ1-5; 7 bases fit TRBD1. Sequenced material: peripheral blood. The TCR comes from an adult man with Graves' ophthalmopathy. This CDR3 reads CASSEDRVESQPQHF. The CDR3 DNA reads TGTGCCAGCAGCGAAGACAGGGTTGAATCTCAGCCCCAGCATTTT.